This T cell receptor (beta chain) was profiled in a study of tumor-infiltrating lymphocytes in primary liver carcinoma. About the study: Lesions, classed as T1-T3 N0M0, spanned roughly 4 to 10 cm across. Sequencing of the samples generated roughly 3.5 to 7.13 million productive TCRbeta reads, with similar yields across tissue types.

Notes on the study in general: Unsorted bulk sampling ruled out any CD4+ versus CD8+ repertoire comparison.

On this clonotype: Its antigen is still unknown. Lacking the conserved final phenylalanine or tryptophan, this CDR3 likely reflects a read error.

Germline values: CDR1 SGHAT, CDR2 FQNNGV. The CDR3 is 13 amino acids. V lost 3 bases to trimming and J lost 3 bases, with 9 bases between them. Unsorted whole blood supplied the blood RNA, and germline DNA was isolated too. The researchers produced TCR beta cDNA from approximately 550 ng total RNA with a constant-region primer. It was through three nested multiplex PCR rounds of slightly modified ARM-PCR that TCR beta libraries arose. Both of the initial two PCR rounds ran for around 9 cycles and employed TRBV1-TRBV30 forward primers alongside a C-beta reverse primer. TCRdb re-derived calls from the multiplex PCR reads in MiXCR, one entry per CDR3 protein. Among roughly 330,000 distinct CDR3 sequences listed, around 60% were seen once.

The sequence derives from a middle-aged man with primary liver carcinoma and hepatitis B virus infection. The sample comprised peripheral blood. The chain uses TRBV11-2 and TRBJ2-7; the D gene is possibly TRBD1 (5 bases). For the CDR3, the DNA is TGTGCCAGCAGCTTGGTGACAGTCTACGAGCAGTACCTC. This gives the protein CASSLVTVYEQYL.